This T cell receptor (beta chain) was found in a study of shared clonotypes between healthy human individuals. Whole-study context: The study enrolled two women and three men aged 18 to 49. The study's findings and limits: The generation probabilities recorded for non-shared clonotypes fell below those of clonotypes shared by all four donors. Between several donors, naive CD4 clonotypes were shared at a level of about 5%.

V lost 4 bases and J lost 3, with 13 bases in between. This CDR3 comprises 15 residues. Germline CDR1 and CDR2: MNHNS and SASEGT. In the case of this clone: Its antigen is unidentified.

Healthy adults negative for HIV, lacking recent acute infections or vaccinations, served as donors. The data were produced by immunoSEQ multiplex PCR, yet TCRdb's version contains in-frame clones alone and is incomplete. The repertoire holds about 1 million clones, with about 75% as singletons. This chain uses TRBV6-1 with TRBJ1-5; D possibly corresponds to TRBD1 (5 bases). The receptor was isolated from a man between 18 and 35 years old in good health. The sequencing input was memory CD4+ T cells sorted from blood. Subset here: CD45RA-negative fraction. DNA for the CDR3: TGTGCCAGCAGTGGACCCTCGGGGCTCAATCAGCCCCAGCATTTT. Amino acids: CASSGPSGLNQPQHF.